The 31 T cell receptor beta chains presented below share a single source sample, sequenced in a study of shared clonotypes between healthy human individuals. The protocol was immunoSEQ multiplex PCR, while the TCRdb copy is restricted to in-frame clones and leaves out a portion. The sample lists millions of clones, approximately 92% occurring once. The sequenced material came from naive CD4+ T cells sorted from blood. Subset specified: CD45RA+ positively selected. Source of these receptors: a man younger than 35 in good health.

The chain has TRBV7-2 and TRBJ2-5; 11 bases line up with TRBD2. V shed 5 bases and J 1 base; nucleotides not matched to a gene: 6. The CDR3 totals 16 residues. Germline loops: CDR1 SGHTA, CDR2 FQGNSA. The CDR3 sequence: CASSHLAGGLQETQYF. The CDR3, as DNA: TGTGCCAGCAGCCACCTAGCGGGAGGCCTCCAAGAGACCCAGTACTTC.

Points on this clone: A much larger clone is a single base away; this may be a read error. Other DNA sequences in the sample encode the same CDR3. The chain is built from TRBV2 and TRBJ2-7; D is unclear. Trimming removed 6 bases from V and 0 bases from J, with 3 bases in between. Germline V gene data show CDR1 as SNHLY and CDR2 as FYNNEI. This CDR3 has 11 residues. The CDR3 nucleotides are TGTGCCAGCAGGCCCTCCTACGAGCAGTACTTC. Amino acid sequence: CASRPSYEQYF.

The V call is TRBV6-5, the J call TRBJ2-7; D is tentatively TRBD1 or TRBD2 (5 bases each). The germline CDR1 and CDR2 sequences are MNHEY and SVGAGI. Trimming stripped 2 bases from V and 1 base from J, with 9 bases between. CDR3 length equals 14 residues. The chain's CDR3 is CASSYLGESYEQYF. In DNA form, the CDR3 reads TGTGCCAGCAGTTACCTGGGGGAATCCTACGAGCAGTACTTC.

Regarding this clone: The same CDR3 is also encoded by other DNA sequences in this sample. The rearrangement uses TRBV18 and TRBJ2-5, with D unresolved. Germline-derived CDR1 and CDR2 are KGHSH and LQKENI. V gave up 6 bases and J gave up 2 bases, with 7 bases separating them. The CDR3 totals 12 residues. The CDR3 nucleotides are TGTGCCAGCTCTGTGCAGCAAGAGACCCAGTACTTC. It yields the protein CASSVQQETQYF. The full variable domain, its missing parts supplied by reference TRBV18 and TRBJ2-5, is NAGVMQNPRHLVRRRGQEARLRCSPMKGHSHVYWYRQLPEEGLKFMVYLQKENIIDESGMPKERFSAEFPKEGPSILRIQQVVRGDSAAYFCASSVQQETQYFGPGTRLLVL.

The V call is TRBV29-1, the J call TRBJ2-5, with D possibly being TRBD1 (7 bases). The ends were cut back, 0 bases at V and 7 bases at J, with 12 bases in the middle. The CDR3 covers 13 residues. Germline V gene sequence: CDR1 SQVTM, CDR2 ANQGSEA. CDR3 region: CSVEDLRGATQYF. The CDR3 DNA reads TGCAGCGTTGAAGATCTCAGGGGGGCGACCCAGTACTTC. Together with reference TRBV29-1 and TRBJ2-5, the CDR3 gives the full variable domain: SAVISQKPSRDICQRGTSLTIQCQVDSQVTMMFWYRQQPGQSLTLIATANQGSEATYESGFVIDKFPISRPNLTFSTLTVSNMSPEDSSIYLCSVEDLRGATQYFGPGTRLLVL.

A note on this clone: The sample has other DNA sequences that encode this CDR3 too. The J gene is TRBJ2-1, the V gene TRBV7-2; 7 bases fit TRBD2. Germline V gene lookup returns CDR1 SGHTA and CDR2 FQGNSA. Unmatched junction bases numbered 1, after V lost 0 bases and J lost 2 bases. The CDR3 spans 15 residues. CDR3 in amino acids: CASSLAGGPYNEQFF. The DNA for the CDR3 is TGTGCCAGCAGCTTAGCGGGAGGGCCCTACAATGAGCAGTTCTTC.

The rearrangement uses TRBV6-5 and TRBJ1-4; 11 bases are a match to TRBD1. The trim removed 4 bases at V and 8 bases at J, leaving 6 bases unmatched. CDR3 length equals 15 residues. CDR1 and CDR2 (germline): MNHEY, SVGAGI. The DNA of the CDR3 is TGTGCCAGCAGTTGGACAGGGGGCCCGGCGGAAAAACTGTTTTTT. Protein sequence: CASSWTGGPAEKLFF.

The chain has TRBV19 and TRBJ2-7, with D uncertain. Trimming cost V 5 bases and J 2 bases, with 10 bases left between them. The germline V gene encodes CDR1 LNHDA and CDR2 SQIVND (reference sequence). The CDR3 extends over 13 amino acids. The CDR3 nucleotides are TGTGCCAGTAGTCTCCGGGTACCCTACGAGCAGTACTTC. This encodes CASSLRVPYEQYF.

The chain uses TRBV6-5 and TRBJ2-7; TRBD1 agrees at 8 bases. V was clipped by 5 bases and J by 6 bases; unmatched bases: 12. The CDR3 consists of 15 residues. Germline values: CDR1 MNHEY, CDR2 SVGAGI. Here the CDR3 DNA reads TGTGCCAGCAGTGCGGACAGGGTTCCCTCGGCCGAGCAGTACTTC. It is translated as CASSADRVPSAEQYF.

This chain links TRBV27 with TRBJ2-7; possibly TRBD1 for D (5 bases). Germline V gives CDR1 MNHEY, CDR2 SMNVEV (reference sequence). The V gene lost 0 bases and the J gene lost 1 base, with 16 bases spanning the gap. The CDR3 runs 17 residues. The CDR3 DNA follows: TGTGCCAGCAGTTTATCAGGGGTGAAGATTCGGTCCTACGAGCAGTACTTC. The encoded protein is CASSLSGVKIRSYEQYF.

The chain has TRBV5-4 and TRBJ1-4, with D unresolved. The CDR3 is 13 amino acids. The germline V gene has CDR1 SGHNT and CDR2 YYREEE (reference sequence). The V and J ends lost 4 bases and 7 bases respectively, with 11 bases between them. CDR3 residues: CASSARGSEKLFF. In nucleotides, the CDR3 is TGTGCCAGCAGCGCTCGAGGGTCTGAAAAACTGTTTTTT.

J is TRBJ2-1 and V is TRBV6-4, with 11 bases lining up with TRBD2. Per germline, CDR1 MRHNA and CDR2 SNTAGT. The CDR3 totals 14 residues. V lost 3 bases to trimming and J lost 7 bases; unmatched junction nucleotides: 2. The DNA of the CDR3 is TGTGCCAGCAGTGAGGCTAGCGGGAGGAATGAGCAGTTCTTC. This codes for CASSEASGRNEQFF.

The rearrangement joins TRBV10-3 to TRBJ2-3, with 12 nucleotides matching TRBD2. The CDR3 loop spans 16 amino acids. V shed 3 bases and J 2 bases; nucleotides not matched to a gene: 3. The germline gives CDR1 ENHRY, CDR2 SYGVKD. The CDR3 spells CAISERTSGNTDTQYF. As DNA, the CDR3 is TGTGCCATCAGTGAAAGGACTAGCGGGAACACAGATACGCAGTATTTT.

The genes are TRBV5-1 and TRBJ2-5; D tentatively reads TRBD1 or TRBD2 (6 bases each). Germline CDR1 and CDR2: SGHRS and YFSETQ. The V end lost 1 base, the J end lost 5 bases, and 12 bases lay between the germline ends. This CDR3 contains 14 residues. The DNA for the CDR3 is TGCGCCAGCAGCTTGAGTGGGGGGCTGGAGACCCAGTACTTC. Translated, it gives CASSLSGGLETQYF.

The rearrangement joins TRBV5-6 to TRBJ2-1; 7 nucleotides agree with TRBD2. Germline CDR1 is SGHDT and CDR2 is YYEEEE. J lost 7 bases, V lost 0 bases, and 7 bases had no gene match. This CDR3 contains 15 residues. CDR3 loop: CASSLEAGVLNEQFF. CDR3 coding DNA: TGTGCCAGCAGCTTGGAGGCGGGGGTCCTGAATGAGCAGTTCTTC.

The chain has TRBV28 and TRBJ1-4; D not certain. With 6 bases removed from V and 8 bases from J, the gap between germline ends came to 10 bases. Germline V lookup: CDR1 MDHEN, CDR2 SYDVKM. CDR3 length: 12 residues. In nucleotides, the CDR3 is TGTGCCAGCAGAACCAGAGCGGAAAAACTGTTTTTT. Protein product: CASRTRAEKLFF.

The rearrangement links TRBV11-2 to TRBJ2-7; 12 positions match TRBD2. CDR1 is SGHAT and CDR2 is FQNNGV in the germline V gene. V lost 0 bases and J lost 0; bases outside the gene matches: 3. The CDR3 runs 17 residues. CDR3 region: CASSLELAGGLSYEQYF. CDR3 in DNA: TGTGCCAGCAGCTTAGAACTAGCGGGGGGACTCTCCTACGAGCAGTACTTC.

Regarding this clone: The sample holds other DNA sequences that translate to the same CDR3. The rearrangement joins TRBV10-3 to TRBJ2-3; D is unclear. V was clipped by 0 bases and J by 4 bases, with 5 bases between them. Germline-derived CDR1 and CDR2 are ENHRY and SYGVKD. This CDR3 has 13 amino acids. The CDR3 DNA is TGTGCCATCAGTGAGTCGACCCCAGATACGCAGTATTTT. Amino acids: CAISESTPDTQYF.

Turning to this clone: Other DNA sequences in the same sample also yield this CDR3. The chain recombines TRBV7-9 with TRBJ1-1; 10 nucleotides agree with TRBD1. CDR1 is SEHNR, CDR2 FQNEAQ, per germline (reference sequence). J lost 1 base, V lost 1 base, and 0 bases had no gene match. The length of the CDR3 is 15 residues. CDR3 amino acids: CASSLGTGGNTEAFF. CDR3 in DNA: TGTGCCAGCAGCTTAGGGACAGGGGGGAACACTGAAGCTTTCTTT.

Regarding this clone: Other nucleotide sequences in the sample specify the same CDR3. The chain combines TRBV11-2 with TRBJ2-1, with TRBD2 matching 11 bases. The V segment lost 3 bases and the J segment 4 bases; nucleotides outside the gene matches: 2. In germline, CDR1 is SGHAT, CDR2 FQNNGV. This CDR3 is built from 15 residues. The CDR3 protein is CASSLLAGGYNEQFF. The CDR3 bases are TGTGCCAGCAGCTTGCTAGCGGGAGGTTACAATGAGCAGTTCTTC.

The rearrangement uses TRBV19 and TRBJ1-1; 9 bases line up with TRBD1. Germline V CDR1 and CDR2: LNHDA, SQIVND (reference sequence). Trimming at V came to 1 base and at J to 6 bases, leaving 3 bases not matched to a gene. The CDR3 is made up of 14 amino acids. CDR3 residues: CASSIVGQGPEAFF. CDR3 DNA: TGTGCCAGTAGTATAGTGGGACAGGGCCCTGAAGCTTTCTTT.

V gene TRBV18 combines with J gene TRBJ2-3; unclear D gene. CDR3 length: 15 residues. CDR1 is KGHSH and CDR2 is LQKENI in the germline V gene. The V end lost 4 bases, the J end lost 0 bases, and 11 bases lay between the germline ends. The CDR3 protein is CASSLQSASTDTQYF. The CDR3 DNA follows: TGTGCCAGCTCACTCCAGTCCGCTAGCACAGATACGCAGTATTTT.

The CDR3 is CASSASGGRSQFF. CDR3 sequence (DNA): TGTGCCAGCAGTGCCTCAGGGGGCAGATCCCAGTTCTTC. The chain couples TRBV2 to TRBJ2-1, with 8 nucleotides matching TRBD1. CDR3 length: 13 residues. With 4 bases clipped from V and 13 bases from J, the junction kept 9 bases outside the gene matches. Germline V gene lookup returns CDR1 SNHLY and CDR2 FYNNEI. The entire variable domain, with the rest obtained from reference TRBV2 and TRBJ2-1, is as follows: EPEVTQTPSHQVTQMGQEVILRCVPISNHLYFYWYRQILGQKVEFLVSFYNNEISEKSEIFDDQFSVERPDGSNFTLKIRSTKLEDSAMYFCASSASGGRSQFFGPGTRLTVL.

The CDR3 loop reads CASSLGFYVEGYEQYF. The CDR3 DNA is TGTGCCAGCAGTCTCGGTTTTTATGTTGAAGGCTACGAGCAGTACTTC. The rearrangement links TRBV6-6 to TRBJ2-7; unclear D gene. Germline lookup yields CDR1 MNHNY and CDR2 SVGAGI (reference sequence). The germline V and J ends were trimmed by 5 bases and 3 bases, with 20 bases remaining between them. This CDR3 contains 16 residues.

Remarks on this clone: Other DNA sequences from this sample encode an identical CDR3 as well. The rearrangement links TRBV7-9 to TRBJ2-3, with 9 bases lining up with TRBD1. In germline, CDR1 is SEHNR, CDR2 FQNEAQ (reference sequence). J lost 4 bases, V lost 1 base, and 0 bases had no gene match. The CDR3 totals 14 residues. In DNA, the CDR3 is TGTGCCAGCAGCTTAGGACAGGGGGCAGATACGCAGTATTTT. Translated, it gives CASSLGQGADTQYF.

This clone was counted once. CDR3 sequence (DNA): TGTGCCAGTAGTCCCGGGACAGGGTTCGGCGAGCAGTACTTC. Its translation: CASSPGTGFGEQYF. V gene TRBV19 combines with J gene TRBJ2-7; TRBD1 matches at 9 bases. V lost 5 bases to trimming and J lost 6 bases; unmatched junction nucleotides: 8. The germline CDR1 and CDR2 sequences are LNHDA and SQIVND (reference sequence). CDR3 length: 14 amino acids.

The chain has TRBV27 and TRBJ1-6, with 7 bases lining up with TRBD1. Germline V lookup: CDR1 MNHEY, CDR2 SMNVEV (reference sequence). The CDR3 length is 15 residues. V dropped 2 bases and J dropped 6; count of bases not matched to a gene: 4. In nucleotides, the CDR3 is TGTGCCAGCAGTTTAGAAGGGACAGTTAATTCACCCCTCCACTTT. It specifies CASSLEGTVNSPLHF.

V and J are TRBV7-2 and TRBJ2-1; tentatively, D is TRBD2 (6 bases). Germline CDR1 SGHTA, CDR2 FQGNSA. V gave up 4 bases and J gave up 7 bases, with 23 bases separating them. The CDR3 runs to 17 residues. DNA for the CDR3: TGTGCCAGCAGCTCCCTCCACCTTCCGGGAGCTCGGAATGAGCAGTTCTTC. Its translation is CASSSLHLPGARNEQFF.

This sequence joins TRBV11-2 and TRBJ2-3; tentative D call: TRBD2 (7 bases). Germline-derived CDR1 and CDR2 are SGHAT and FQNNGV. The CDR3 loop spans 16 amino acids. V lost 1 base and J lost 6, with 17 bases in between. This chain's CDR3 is CASSLAAGAIMDTQYF. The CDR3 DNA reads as TGTGCCAGCAGCTTAGCCGCGGGGGCCATCATGGATACGCAGTATTTT. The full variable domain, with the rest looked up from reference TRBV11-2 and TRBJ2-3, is EAGVAQSPRYKIIEKRQSVAFWCNPISGHATLYWYQQILGQGPKLLIQFQNNGVVDDSQLPKDRFSAERLKGVDSTLKIQPAKLEDSAVYLCASSLAAGAIMDTQYFGPGTRLTVL.

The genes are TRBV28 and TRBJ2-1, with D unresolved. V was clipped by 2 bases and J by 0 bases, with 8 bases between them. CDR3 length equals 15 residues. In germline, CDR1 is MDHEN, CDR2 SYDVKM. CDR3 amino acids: CASSLGSTSYNEQFF. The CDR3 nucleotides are TGTGCCAGCAGTTTAGGTTCCACCTCCTACAATGAGCAGTTCTTC.

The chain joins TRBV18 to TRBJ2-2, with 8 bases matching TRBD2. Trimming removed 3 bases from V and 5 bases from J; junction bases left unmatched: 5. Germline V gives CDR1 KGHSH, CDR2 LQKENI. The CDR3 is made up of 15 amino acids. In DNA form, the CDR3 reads TGTGCCAGCTCACCCCGGGAGGGTGTGACCGGGGAGCTGTTTTTT. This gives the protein CASSPREGVTGELFF.